The following is a T cell receptor beta chain sequence with its context. Germline-derived CDR1 and CDR2 are MNHEY and SMNVEV (reference sequence). The V end was cut by 0 bases, the J end by 7 bases, with 10 bases between. This CDR3 has 14 residues. The sample originates from a study of T cell changes during pregnancy in multiple sclerosis. Generated by immunoSEQ multiplex PCR, the TCRdb table keeps only in-frame clones and is missing some. The table shows about 51,000 clones, with roughly 93% occurring only once. The sequence was obtained from a female donor with multiple sclerosis, enrolled in a pregnancy study. This chain links TRBV27 with TRBJ1-5; D not certain. Sequencing used peripheral blood, obtained in the second trimester of pregnancy. CDR3 amino acids: CASSLSPTWQPQHF. The CDR3, as DNA: TGTGCCAGCAGTTTATCCCCCACATGGCAGCCCCAGCATTTT.